Below, 18 T cell receptor beta chains from the same sample are listed, as sequenced in a study of cytomegalovirus exposure and HLA in healthy donors. With 60 Vbeta and 13 Jbeta primers, the PCR was carried out. The assay was immunoSEQ multiplex PCR, and TCRdb's table has in-frame clones only and misses some. The table shows 200,000 or so clones, with 65% to 85% occurring only once. Input material: PBMCs. All receptors come from a man aged 50-59 years in good health and CMV-seronegative.

J is TRBJ2-3 and V is TRBV5-8, with 7 bases identical to TRBD2. V dropped 0 bases and J dropped 3; count of bases not matched to a gene: 10. The CDR3 sequence is 17 residues long. The germline V gene encodes CDR1 SGHTS and CDR2 YDEGEE. The CDR3 sequence is CASSLGGLSIATDTQYF. The CDR3 DNA follows: TGTGCCAGCAGCTTGGGGGGACTATCAATAGCAACAGATACGCAGTATTTT.

In the case of this clone: The junction departs from germline at one end; a sequencing error may be responsible. The chain couples TRBV7-9 to TRBJ1-2; D gene uncertain. There are 13 residues in the CDR3. Germline-derived CDR1 and CDR2 are SEHNR and FQNEAQ (reference sequence). The CDR3: CASTLNINYGYTF. Here the CDR3 DNA reads TGTGCCAGCACCTTAAATATTAACTATGGCTACACCTTC. The full variable domain, completed using reference TRBV7-9 and TRBJ1-2, is DTGVSQNPRHKITKRGQNVTFRCDPISEHNRLYWYRQTLGQGPEFLTYFQNEAQLEKSRLLSDRFSAERPKGSFSTLEIQRTEQGDSAMYLCASTLNINYGYTFGSGTRLTVV.

V is TRBV18 and J is TRBJ1-6; a possible D gene is TRBD1 (5 bases). Per germline, CDR1 KGHSH and CDR2 LQKENI. The V end was cut by 2 bases, the J end by 6 bases, with 17 bases between. CDR3 size: 17 residues. CDR3 amino acids: CASSPYPIQAVNSPLHF. The CDR3 DNA reads TGTGCCAGCTCACCATATCCAATACAGGCGGTTAATTCACCCCTCCACTTT.

The genes are TRBV9 and TRBJ1-6, with a weak D call TRBD1 (5 bases). Per germline, CDR1 SGDLS and CDR2 YYNGEE. V lost 4 bases and J 10 bases, leaving 15 bases between the germline ends. The CDR3 loop spans 14 amino acids. CDR3 in DNA: TGTGCCAGCAGCACCGGGGGTATCTGGTCACCCCTCCACTTT. Translation: CASSTGGIWSPLHF.

The V gene is TRBV5-1, the J gene TRBJ1-6; 7 bases map to TRBD1. With V trimmed by 0 bases and J by 8 bases, 8 bases remained unmatched. The CDR3 is made up of 16 amino acids. The germline gives CDR1 SGHRS, CDR2 YFSETQ. The CDR3 reads CASSLGGGTSDSPLHF. Here the CDR3 DNA reads TGCGCCAGCAGCTTGGGAGGGGGCACATCCGATTCACCCCTCCACTTT.

The CDR3 protein is CASSPRTGSRETQYF. The DNA of the CDR3 is TGTGCCAGCAGCCCGCGAACAGGGTCGAGGGAGACCCAGTACTTC. The chain employs TRBV7-8 and TRBJ2-5, with a possible D match to TRBD1 (6 bases). Between the trimmed V and J ends, which lost 5 bases and 5 bases, there was a span of 18 bases. Germline V CDR1 and CDR2: SGHVS, FQNEAQ. The CDR3 has 15 amino acids.

The V and J genes are TRBV5-6 and TRBJ1-1, with D possibly being TRBD1 (6 bases). This CDR3 has 15 residues. Germline V gene lookup returns CDR1 SGHDT and CDR2 YYEEEE. The CDR3 DNA follows: TGTGTCCGGCCAGGGGAACATGGCCCGAACACTGAAGCTTTCTTT. It is translated as CVRPGEHGPNTEAFF.

This sequence joins TRBV14 and TRBJ2-1, with D perhaps matching TRBD2 (6 bases). In germline, CDR1 is SGHDN, CDR2 FVKESK. V gave up 0 bases and J gave up 8 bases, with 14 bases separating them. There are 15 residues in the CDR3. In DNA, the CDR3 is TGTGCCAGCAGCCAAGAAGCCCCCGGGAGATATGAGCAGTTCTTC. It specifies CASSQEAPGRYEQFF. The full variable domain, with the rest looked up from reference TRBV14 and TRBJ2-1, is EAGVTQFPSHSVIEKGQTVTLRCDPISGHDNLYWYRRVMGKEIKFLLHFVKESKQDESGMPNNRFLAERTGGTYSTLKVQPAELEDSGVYFCASSQEAPGRYEQFFGPGTRLTVL.

The chain recombines TRBV4-2 with TRBJ2-7; tentative D call: TRBD2 (5 bases). The V end was cut by 3 bases, the J end by 3 bases, with 12 bases between. This CDR3 is built from 14 residues. Germline assignment: CDR1 LGHNA and CDR2 YNFKEQ. CDR3 residues: CASSQGSAGYEQYF. The CDR3, as DNA: TGTGCCAGCAGCCAGGGATCTGCGGGCTACGAGCAGTACTTC.

V and J are TRBV25-1 and TRBJ1-1; D is unresolved. Germline CDR1 is MGHDK and CDR2 is SYGVNS. V was trimmed by 1 base and J by 10 bases, leaving 10 bases between them. This CDR3 spans 12 amino acids. CDR3 residues: CASSESERRAFF. Here the CDR3 DNA reads TGTGCCAGCAGTGAATCTGAGCGTCGAGCTTTCTTT.

This chain's CDR3 is CASSQDSRHEAFF. Here the CDR3 DNA reads TGTGCCAGCAGCCAAGACAGCCGACACGAAGCTTTCTTT. This sequence joins TRBV14 and TRBJ1-1; D remains unclear. V was pared by 0 bases and J by 8 bases, with 10 bases between. The CDR3 consists of 13 residues. Germline CDR1 and CDR2: SGHDN and FVKESK.

The V gene is TRBV6-1, the J gene TRBJ1-1; D is possibly TRBD1 (5 bases). The CDR3 sequence is 13 residues long. Germline assignment: CDR1 MNHNS and CDR2 SASEGT. The V and J ends lost 8 bases and 4 bases respectively, with 14 bases between them. The CDR3 reads CASRGHGGTEAFF. CDR3 DNA sequence: TGTGCCAGCCGGGGCCACGGGGGCACTGAAGCTTTCTTT.

The chain recombines TRBV9 with TRBJ1-2, with 10 bases lining up with TRBD1. The CDR3 consists of 16 residues. In germline, CDR1 is SGDLS, CDR2 YYNGEE. The V segment lost 6 bases and the J segment 4 bases; nucleotides outside the gene matches: 12. CDR3 in DNA: TGTGCCAGCACCCTATGGGGGACAGGGGAAGGCTATGGCTACACCTTC. Protein sequence: CASTLWGTGEGYGYTF. Combining the CDR3 with reference TRBV9 and TRBJ1-2 gives the whole variable domain DSGVTQTPKHLITATGQRVTLRCSPRSGDLSVYWYQQSLDQGLQFLIQYYNGEERAKGNILERFSAQQFPDLHSELNLSSLELGDSALYFCASTLWGTGEGYGYTFGSGTRLTVV.

This chain joins TRBV18 and TRBJ2-2; no clear D. Trimming took 1 base from V and 4 from J, leaving 7 bases between them. Germline V gene lookup returns CDR1 KGHSH and CDR2 LQKENI. CDR3 size: 14 residues. In DNA, the CDR3 is TGTGCCAGCTCACCACTCCCGGTCACCGGGGAGCTGTTTTTT. Protein sequence: CASSPLPVTGELFF.

The chain joins TRBV28 to TRBJ2-3; 8 positions agree with TRBD1. Germline V CDR1 and CDR2: MDHEN, SYDVKM. J was trimmed by 1 base and V by 6 bases; bases with no gene match: 3. The CDR3 runs 14 residues. The CDR3 loop reads CASRPGQGTDTQYF. The CDR3 nucleotides are TGTGCCAGCAGACCGGGACAGGGCACAGATACGCAGTATTTT.

This clone appeared once. The chain joins TRBV4-2 to TRBJ2-2, with 8 bases matching TRBD2. V dropped 2 bases and J dropped 6; count of bases not matched to a gene: 5. The CDR3 length is 15 residues. Germline values: CDR1 LGHNA, CDR2 YNFKEQ. In DNA, the CDR3 is TGTGCCAGCAGCCAACTCGGGGGGGCCGCCGGGGAGCTGTTTTTT. This sequence encodes CASSQLGGAAGELFF.

The V gene is TRBV5-1, the J gene TRBJ2-4; 7 bases map to TRBD1. With 4 bases clipped from V and 0 bases from J, the junction kept 7 bases outside the gene matches. The CDR3 contains 16 residues. Germline CDR1 SGHRS, CDR2 YFSETQ. CDR3 in DNA: TGCGCCAGCAGCACACAGGGGATGAAAGCCAAAAACATTCAGTACTTC. This gives the protein CASSTQGMKAKNIQYF.

CDR3 nucleotides: TGTGCCAGCAGTTACTCGAGTCTCGGAAACACCATATATTTT. Its protein is CASSYSSLGNTIYF. This rearrangement joins TRBV6-5 to TRBJ1-3; D unresolved. V was shortened by 0 bases and J by 4 bases, with 7 bases between the two germline ends. Germline V CDR1 and CDR2: MNHEY, SVGAGI. The CDR3 loop spans 14 amino acids.